This TCR beta chain originates from a study of Graves' ophthalmopathy and Graves' hyperthyroidism listed by TCRdb under 2018. The study in broad terms: Peripheral blood samples were taken at the time of initial diagnosis, before any treatment was given. For independent validation, a separate cohort was made up of 18 hyperthyroidism patients plus 17 patients who later progressed from hyperthyroidism to ophthalmopathy. A discovery set of 95 to 100 patients (roughly 43 ophthalmopathy, 55 to 65 stable hyperthyroidism) was enrolled to explore V-J signatures distinguishing ophthalmopathy from hyperthyroidism. The study used signatures of the TCR beta repertoire to tell Graves' ophthalmopathy apart from Graves' hyperthyroidism and to predict which patients would progress to ophthalmopathy. In total, 135 blood samples were TCR-sequenced: fewer than 50 ophthalmopathy, some 75 hyperthyroidism and about 17 hyperthyroidism-to-ophthalmopathy patients. In a handful of hyperthyroidism patients, the T-cell repertoire of thyroid tissue was compared with the T-cell repertoire of blood. Following sampling, methimazole starting at 30 mg daily was administered to hyperthyroidism patients, and high-dose intravenous methylprednisolone was administered to ophthalmopathy patients.

For repertoire sequencing, TCR beta CDR3 regions were amplified from RNA transcripts. HTBI primers and the Qiagen OneStep RT-PCR kit were used in a first-round RT-PCR, which was followed by a second-round multiplex PCR, size selection and purification. Libraries were sequenced paired-end with 100 bp reads on an Illumina HiSeq2000. The study's own analysis went as follows. SOAPnuke was used to process the reads, throwing out any read that had adapters, had uncalled bases, had a mean Phred below 15, or lacked an exact constant-primer or identifier match. COPE v1.2.5 was used to merge high-quality paired reads. Unique nucleotide sequences were defined as clonotypes and aligned to IMGT TRB V, D and J references using MiTCR v1.1. The analysis was limited to V-J combinations with a frequency above 0.0001, which together covered about 99% of repertoires. For each V-J combination, a TCR clonal expansion and chaos score was defined as the ratio of F50 clonal expansion to chaos observed in the TCRdist matrix. Welch's t-statistics and random forest were used to narrow the features down to about twelve V-J combinations, which were then fed into a naive Bayes classifier. The Morisita-Horn index was used to measure how similar the thyroid and blood repertoires were. TCRdb reworked the public reads: Q25 trimming with fastp, MiXCR clone assembly, productive beta chains retained. Duplicate CDR3 protein sequences are folded into a single record with the most common DNA and genes. The V and J calls follow TCRdb's processing rather than the paper's. The sample has hundreds of thousands of distinct CDR3 sequences on record, roughly 39% of them singletons. The ten largest clones capture under 3.5% of the sample.

Results the study describes overall, beyond this receptor: In validation, the model predicted ophthalmopathy progression with about 71% sensitivity and around 72% specificity; around twelve predicted patients were CT-confirmed with GO in a median of roughly 6.8 months. Among expanded thyroid clonotypes with frequency above 0.001, most also showed up in blood, which suggests that blood repertoires may reflect the thyroid immune response. The 13-signature model separated ophthalmopathy from stable hyperthyroidism with approximately 85% sensitivity and less than 83% specificity in cross-validation, and 80%/75% in the test set. Sample size was not predetermined statistically, and investigators were not blinded to group allocation.

Ophthalmopathy patients had moderately to severely active disease, Clinical Activity Score of at least 3, NOSPECS grade of at least 4, and disease duration under 3 months. Patients with other autoimmune diseases, uncontrolled infections, pregnancy or lactation were excluded. Clinical symptoms, serum thyroxine, TRAb, thyroid ultrasound and orbital computed tomography were used for diagnosis. Ficoll-Paque density gradient centrifugation was used to isolate PBMCs from about 9 ml of fresh peripheral blood. Trizol reagent was used to extract the total RNA, and its quality was then checked on an Agilent 2100 Bioanalyzer. The CDR3 spans 13 residues, from the cysteine through the phenylalanine. Here the CDR3 DNA is all that survives: 39 bases in frame from base 1. The germline V gene provides CDR1 SQVTM and CDR2 ANQGSEA. After removal of 4 bases from V and 1 base from J, the junction retains 2 bases not matched to a gene.

A remark on this clonotype: No cognate antigen has been identified for it. No much larger clonotype is one base removed from it; base qualities were not supplied.

The rearranged chain carries TRBV29-1 and TRBJ2-7; 9 nucleotides in the junction match TRBD2. This TCR was recovered from an adult man with Graves' ophthalmopathy. The sequenced sample was peripheral blood. The DNA sequence is given as TGCAGCGTTGTGACTAGCGGTTCCTACGAGCAGTACTTC. This yields the protein CSVVTSGSYEQYF.